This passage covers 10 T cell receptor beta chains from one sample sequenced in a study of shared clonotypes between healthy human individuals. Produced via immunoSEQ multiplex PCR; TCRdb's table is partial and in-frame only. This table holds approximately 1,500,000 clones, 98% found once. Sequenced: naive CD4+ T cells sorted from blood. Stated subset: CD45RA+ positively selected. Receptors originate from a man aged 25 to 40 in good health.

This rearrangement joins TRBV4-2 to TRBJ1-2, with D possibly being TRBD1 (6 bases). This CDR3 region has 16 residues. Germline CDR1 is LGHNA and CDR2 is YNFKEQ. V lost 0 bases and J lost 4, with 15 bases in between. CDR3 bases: TGTGCCAGCAGCCAAGATAGGGACATAGCCCCCTATGGCTACACCTTC. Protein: CASSQDRDIAPYGYTF.

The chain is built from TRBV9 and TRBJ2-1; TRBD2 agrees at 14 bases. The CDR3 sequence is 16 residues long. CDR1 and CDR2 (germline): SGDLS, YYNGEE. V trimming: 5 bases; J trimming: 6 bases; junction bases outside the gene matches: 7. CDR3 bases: TGTGCCAGCAGGGAAGGACTAGCGGGAGGTTTCAATGAGCAGTTCTTC. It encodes CASREGLAGGFNEQFF.

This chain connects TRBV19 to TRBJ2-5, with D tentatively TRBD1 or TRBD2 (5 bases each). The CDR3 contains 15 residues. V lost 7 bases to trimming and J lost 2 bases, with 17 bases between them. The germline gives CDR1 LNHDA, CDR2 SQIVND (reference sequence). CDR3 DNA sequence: TGTGCCAGTAATCAGGGATTTGGACTGCAAGAGACCCAGTACTTC. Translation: CASNQGFGLQETQYF.

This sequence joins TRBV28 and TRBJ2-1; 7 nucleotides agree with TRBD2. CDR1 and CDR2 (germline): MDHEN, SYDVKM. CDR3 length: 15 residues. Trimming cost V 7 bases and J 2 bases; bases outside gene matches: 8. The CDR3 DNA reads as TGTGCCAGCAAAGTGAGCGGGACCGCCTACAATGAGCAGTTCTTC. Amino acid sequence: CASKVSGTAYNEQFF.

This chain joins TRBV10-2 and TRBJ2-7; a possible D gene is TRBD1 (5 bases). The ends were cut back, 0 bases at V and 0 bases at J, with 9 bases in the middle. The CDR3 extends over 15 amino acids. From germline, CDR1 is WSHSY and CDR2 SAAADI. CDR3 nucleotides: TGCGCCAGCAGTGAGTCTAGGGGCTACTCCTACGAGCAGTACTTC. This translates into CASSESRGYSYEQYF.

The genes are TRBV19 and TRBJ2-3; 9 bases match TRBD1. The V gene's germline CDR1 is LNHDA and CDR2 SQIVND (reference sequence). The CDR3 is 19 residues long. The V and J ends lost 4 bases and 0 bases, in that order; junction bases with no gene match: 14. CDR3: CASSTTRDREGDSTDTQYF. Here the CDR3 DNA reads TGTGCCAGTAGTACGACCCGGGACAGGGAGGGGGATAGCACAGATACGCAGTATTTT. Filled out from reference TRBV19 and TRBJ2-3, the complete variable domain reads DGGITQSPKYLFRKEGQNVTLSCEQNLNHDAMYWYRQDPGQGLRLIYYSQIVNDFQKGDIAEGYSVSREKKESFPLTVTSAQKNPTAFYLCASSTTRDREGDSTDTQYFGPGTRLTVL.

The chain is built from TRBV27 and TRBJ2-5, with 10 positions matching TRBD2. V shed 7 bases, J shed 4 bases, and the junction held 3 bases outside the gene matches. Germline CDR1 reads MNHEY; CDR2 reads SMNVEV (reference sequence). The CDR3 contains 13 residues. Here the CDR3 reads CASNKREGETQYF. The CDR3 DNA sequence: TGTGCCAGCAACAAGCGGGAGGGAGAGACCCAGTACTTC.

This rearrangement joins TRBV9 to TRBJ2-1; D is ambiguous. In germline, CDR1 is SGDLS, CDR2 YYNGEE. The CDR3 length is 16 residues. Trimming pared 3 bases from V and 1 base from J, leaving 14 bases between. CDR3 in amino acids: CASSAPAVGSYNEQFF. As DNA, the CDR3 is TGTGCCAGCAGCGCCCCGGCGGTCGGGTCCTACAATGAGCAGTTCTTC.

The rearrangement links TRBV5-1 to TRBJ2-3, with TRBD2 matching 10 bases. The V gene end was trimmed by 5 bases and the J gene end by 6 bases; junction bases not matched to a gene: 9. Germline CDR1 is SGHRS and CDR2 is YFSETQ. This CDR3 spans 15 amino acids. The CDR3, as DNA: TGCGCCAGCAGAGAACCTAGCGGGAGACCCGATACGCAGTATTTT. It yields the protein CASREPSGRPDTQYF. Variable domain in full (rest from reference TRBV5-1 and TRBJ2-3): KAGVTQTPRYLIKTRGQQVTLSCSPISGHRSVSWYQQTPGQGLQFLFEYFSETQRNKGNFPGRFSGRQFSNSRSEMNVSTLELGDSALYLCASREPSGRPDTQYFGPGTRLTVL.

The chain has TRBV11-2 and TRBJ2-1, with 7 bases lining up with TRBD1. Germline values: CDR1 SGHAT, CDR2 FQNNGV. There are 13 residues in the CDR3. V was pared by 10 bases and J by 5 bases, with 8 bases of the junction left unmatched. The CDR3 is CATTQGLHNEQFF. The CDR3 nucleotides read TGTGCCACCACACAGGGGCTCCACAATGAGCAGTTCTTC.